The 18 T cell receptor beta chains below all came from one sample that was sequenced in a study of shared clonotypes between healthy human individuals. CD45RO-negative, CCR7-positively selected cells formed the naive CD8 fraction, excluding terminally differentiated effector memory CD45RA+ cells. Some clones are missing from TCRdb's copy, which holds only in-frame ones; the method was immunoSEQ multiplex PCR. This table holds 750,000 to 1,000,000 clones, about 92% found once. Sequenced input: naive CD8+ T cells sorted from blood. The receptors stem from a man younger than 40 in good health.

The chain couples TRBV15 to TRBJ1-4, with D maybe TRBD1 (5 bases). Trimming cost V 0 bases and J 5 bases, with 16 bases left between them. CDR1 LNHNV and CDR2 YYDKDF come from the germline V gene (reference sequence). The CDR3 totals 17 residues. The CDR3 sequence is CATSRDLGDSYNEKLFF. DNA for the CDR3: TGTGCCACCAGCAGAGATTTGGGAGACAGTTACAATGAAAAACTGTTTTTT.

V is TRBV10-3 and J is TRBJ2-7, with D perhaps given as TRBD1 or TRBD2 (5 bases each). This CDR3 comprises 14 residues. The germline V gene encodes CDR1 ENHRY and CDR2 SYGVKD. Trimming removed 2 bases at V and 2 bases at J, with 10 bases between. CDR3 protein: CAISEGTDPYEQYF. The CDR3 DNA sequence: TGTGCCATCAGTGAGGGGACGGACCCCTACGAGCAGTACTTC.

The rearrangement links TRBV28 to TRBJ1-1, with 7 bases that match TRBD1. The CDR3 is 15 amino acids. Trimming removed 5 bases from V and 5 bases from J; junction bases left unmatched: 11. CDR1 and CDR2 (germline): MDHEN, SYDVKM. The CDR3 loop is CASSLSQGEGTEAFF. For the CDR3, the DNA is TGTGCCAGCAGTCTTAGTCAGGGGGAAGGGACTGAAGCTTTCTTT.

On this clone: The sample holds other DNA sequences that translate to the same CDR3. This chain uses TRBV5-6 with TRBJ2-1; 9 nucleotides align to TRBD1. The CDR3 has 14 amino acids. Germline V CDR1 and CDR2: SGHDT, YYEEEE. V lost 2 bases and J lost 4; bases outside the gene matches: 1. In nucleotides, the CDR3 is TGTGCCAGCAGCTTCGGGACAGGGTACAATGAGCAGTTCTTC. Translation gives CASSFGTGYNEQFF.

The chain is built from TRBV28 and TRBJ2-2; D might be TRBD1 or TRBD2, each matching 7 bases. Trimming left V 3 bases short and J 3 bases short, with 14 bases between. CDR1 and CDR2 (germline): MDHEN, SYDVKM. The CDR3 runs 16 residues. CDR3 loop: CASSFLQGGYTGELFF. The CDR3, as DNA: TGTGCCAGCAGTTTTCTCCAGGGGGGGTACACCGGGGAGCTGTTTTTT.

V gene TRBV28 combines with J gene TRBJ2-1, with D perhaps matching TRBD1 (5 bases). The CDR3 sequence is 13 residues long. Germline CDR1 is MDHEN and CDR2 is SYDVKM. Trimming stripped 2 bases from V and 10 bases from J, with 12 bases between. The CDR3 region is CASSLGQGKEQFF. The CDR3 DNA reads as TGTGCCAGCAGTTTAGGGCAGGGAAAGGAGCAGTTCTTC.

V usage is TRBV9 and J usage is TRBJ2-7; TRBD2 is a possible D gene (6 bases). CDR1 is SGDLS and CDR2 is YYNGEE in the germline V gene. This CDR3 is 14 amino acids long. V was clipped by 2 bases and J by 5 bases, with 14 bases between them. CDR3 nucleotide sequence: TGTGCCAGCAGCGTCGGGGGTGTCTGGGACGAGCAGTACTTC. Translation gives CASSVGGVWDEQYF.

J is TRBJ2-5 and V is TRBV11-2; D is undetermined. The CDR3 has 15 amino acids. Germline assignment: CDR1 SGHAT and CDR2 FQNNGV. Trimming removed 3 bases from V and 1 base from J, with 12 bases in between. CDR3 in DNA: TGTGCCAGCAGCTTCCTGGGTCAGCTCCAAGAGACCCAGTACTTC. Translated, it gives CASSFLGQLQETQYF.

This clone was found once. The chain has TRBV6-5 and TRBJ2-5, with D tentatively TRBD1 (6 bases). Per germline, CDR1 MNHEY and CDR2 SVGAGI. Trimming took 6 bases from V and 0 from J, leaving 11 bases between them. This CDR3 is 14 amino acids long. CDR3 sequence (DNA): TGTGCCAGCAGCCCTACAGGGAACCAAGAGACCCAGTACTTC. It yields the protein CASSPTGNQETQYF.

This chain connects TRBV28 to TRBJ2-5; D is ambiguous. This CDR3 region has 16 residues. The V end lost 3 bases, the J end lost 7 bases, and 21 bases lay between the germline ends. The germline V gene has CDR1 MDHEN and CDR2 SYDVKM. The CDR3 region is CASSLGRFSETGTQYF. CDR3 in DNA: TGTGCCAGCAGTTTGGGTCGATTCTCGGAGACCGGGACCCAGTACTTC.

The chain employs TRBV7-9 and TRBJ1-2, with a tentative D call TRBD1 (6 bases). V was trimmed by 4 bases and J by 0 bases, leaving 15 bases between them. In germline, CDR1 is SEHNR, CDR2 FQNEAQ (reference sequence). There are 16 residues in the CDR3. The CDR3 sequence: CASSSIRDTSNYGYTF. The CDR3 coding sequence is TGTGCCAGCAGCTCCATCCGGGACACATCTAACTATGGCTACACCTTC.

The chain couples TRBV14 to TRBJ2-2, with D unresolved. The CDR3 consists of 15 residues. V was cut by 0 bases and J by 1 base, with 6 bases left in between. Germline V gives CDR1 SGHDN, CDR2 FVKESK. This chain's CDR3 is CASSQDEQNTGELFF. CDR3 coding DNA: TGTGCCAGCAGCCAAGATGAACAGAACACCGGGGAGCTGTTTTTT.

The chain carries TRBV28 and TRBJ2-3; no definite D call. The length of the CDR3 is 15 residues. Trimming took off 3 bases at V and 0 bases at J, with 10 bases between the two ends. Germline values: CDR1 MDHEN, CDR2 SYDVKM. This CDR3 is CASSFLKGSTDTQYF. In DNA, the CDR3 is TGTGCCAGCAGTTTCCTGAAAGGGAGCACAGATACGCAGTATTTT. The complete variable domain, with remaining parts taken from reference TRBV28 and TRBJ2-3, reads DVKVTQSSRYLVKRTGEKVFLECVQDMDHENMFWYRQDPGLGLRLIYFSYDVKMKEKGDIPEGYSVSREKKERFSLILESASTNQTSMYLCASSFLKGSTDTQYFGPGTRLTVL.

CDR3 amino acids: CASSPSGASSNTGELFF. For the CDR3, the DNA is TGTGCCAGTAGTCCTAGCGGGGCCAGTTCGAACACCGGGGAGCTGTTTTTT. The V gene is TRBV19, the J gene TRBJ2-2, with 9 bases fitting TRBD2. With V trimmed by 5 bases and J by 0 bases, 7 bases remained unmatched. This CDR3 has 17 amino acids. The germline CDR1 and CDR2 sequences are LNHDA and SQIVND (reference sequence).

The chain uses TRBV7-9 and TRBJ2-5, with D perhaps matching TRBD2 (6 bases). There are 14 residues in the CDR3. Germline-derived CDR1 and CDR2 are SEHNR and FQNEAQ (reference sequence). Deletions cut 5 bases from V and 3 bases from J, with 13 bases between. The chain's CDR3 is CASSLSWGEETQYF. In nucleotides, the CDR3 is TGTGCCAGCAGCCTATCCTGGGGGGAAGAGACCCAGTACTTC. Full variable domain (missing parts from reference TRBV7-9 and TRBJ2-5): DTGVSQNPRHKITKRGQNVTFRCDPISEHNRLYWYRQTLGQGPEFLTYFQNEAQLEKSRLLSDRFSAERPKGSFSTLEIQRTEQGDSAMYLCASSLSWGEETQYFGPGTRLLVL.

This chain links TRBV4-1 with TRBJ2-3, with D uncertain. The germline V gene encodes CDR1 MGHRA and CDR2 YSYEKL. With 2 bases removed from V and 4 bases from J, the gap between germline ends came to 7 bases. The CDR3 contains 13 residues. CDR3 region: CASSQLQSDTQYF. As DNA, the CDR3 is TGCGCCAGCAGCCAATTACAGTCAGATACGCAGTATTTT.

The genes are TRBV14 and TRBJ2-5, with D tentatively TRBD2 (6 bases). The germline CDR1 and CDR2 sequences are SGHDN and FVKESK. The CDR3 covers 15 residues. V lost 1 base to trimming and J lost 3 bases, with 12 bases between them. CDR3 in DNA: TGTGCCAGCAGCCAAGGGGACTTAGTGGAAGAGACCCAGTACTTC. Protein: CASSQGDLVEETQYF.

The genes are TRBV19 and TRBJ2-5, with D hard to call. Germline V gene lookup returns CDR1 LNHDA and CDR2 SQIVND (reference sequence). The CDR3 is made up of 16 amino acids. Deletions cut 1 base from V and 0 bases from J, with 12 bases between. CDR3 coding DNA: TGTGCCAGTAGTATAGGGCCACCACTGTACCAAGAGACCCAGTACTTC. It yields the protein CASSIGPPLYQETQYF.